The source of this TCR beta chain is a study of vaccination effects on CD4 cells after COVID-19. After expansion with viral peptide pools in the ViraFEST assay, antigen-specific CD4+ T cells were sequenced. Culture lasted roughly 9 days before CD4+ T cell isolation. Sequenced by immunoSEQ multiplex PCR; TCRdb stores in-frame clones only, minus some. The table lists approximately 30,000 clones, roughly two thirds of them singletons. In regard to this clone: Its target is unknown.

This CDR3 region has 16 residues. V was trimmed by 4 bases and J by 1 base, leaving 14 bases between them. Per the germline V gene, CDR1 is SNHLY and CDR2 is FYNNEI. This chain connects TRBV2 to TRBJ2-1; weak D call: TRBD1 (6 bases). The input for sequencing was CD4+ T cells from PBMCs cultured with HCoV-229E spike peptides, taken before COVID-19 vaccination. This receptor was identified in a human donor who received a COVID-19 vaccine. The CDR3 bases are TGTGCCAGCAGTGCCCAGAGAGGGGGATCCTACAATGAGCAGTTCTTC. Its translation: CASSAQRGGSYNEQFF.